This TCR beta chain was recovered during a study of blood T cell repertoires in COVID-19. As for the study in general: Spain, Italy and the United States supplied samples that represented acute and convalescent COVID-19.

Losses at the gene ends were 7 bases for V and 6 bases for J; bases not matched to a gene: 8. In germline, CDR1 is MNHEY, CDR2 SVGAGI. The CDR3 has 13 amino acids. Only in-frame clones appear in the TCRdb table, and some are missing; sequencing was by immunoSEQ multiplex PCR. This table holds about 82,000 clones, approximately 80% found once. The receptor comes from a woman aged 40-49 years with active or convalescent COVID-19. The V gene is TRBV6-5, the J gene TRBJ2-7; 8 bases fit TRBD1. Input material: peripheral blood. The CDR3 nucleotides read TGTGCCAGCATGGGGACAGGCACTATCGAGCAGTACTTC. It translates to CASMGTGTIEQYF.